Reported below is one T cell receptor beta chain. The assay was immunoSEQ multiplex PCR, and TCRdb's table has in-frame clones only and misses some. The data show roughly 150,000 clones, roughly three quarters seen once. Per the germline V gene, CDR1 is MGHRA and CDR2 is YSYEKL. V was trimmed by 5 bases and J by 3 bases, leaving 13 bases between them. This CDR3 spans 15 amino acids. This specimen belongs to a study of blood T cell repertoires in COVID-19. About the study: Spain, Italy and the United States supplied samples that represented acute and convalescent COVID-19.

The sequenced sample was peripheral blood. The gene calls are TRBV4-1 and TRBJ1-4; D remains unclear. This TCR was recovered from a man aged 50-59 years with active or convalescent COVID-19. The CDR3 DNA sequence: TGCGCCAGCAGCTATGGTTCGGGATCTAATGAAAAACTGTTTTTT. Its protein is CASSYGSGSNEKLFF.